The 20 T cell receptor beta chains listed next were all sequenced from one sample in a study of CD8+CD57+ T cells in acquired aplastic anemia. Researchers used genomic DNA as the template to profile TCR beta VDJ and CDR3. TCRdb analysed the reads with MiXCR anew, one entry per CDR3 protein. The repertoire has about 81,000 distinct CDR3 sequences, about 45% of them found once; the top ten carry 65% to 80%. The specimen sequenced was sorted CD4+, CD8+, or CD8+CD57+ T cells (not recorded which) from PBMCs. Receptor source: a human donor in good health, serving as a control.

As to this clonotype: Without the conserved terminal phenylalanine or tryptophan, this CDR3 likely stems from a read error. The chain has TRBV25-1 and TRBJ2-3, with TRBD2 matching 10 bases. The V segment lost 3 bases and the J segment 4 bases; nucleotides outside the gene matches: 7. CDR3 length: 16 residues. The germline gives CDR1 MGHDK, CDR2 SYGVNS. The CDR3 region has the DNA TGTGCCAGCAGTGAGTTCCCTAGCGGGAGCGCAGATACGCAGTATCTT. Residues: CASSEFPSGSADTQYL.

The rearrangement uses TRBV20-1 and TRBJ1-5; weak D call: TRBD1 (5 bases). The length of the CDR3 is 14 residues. Trimming pared 1 base from V and 1 base from J, leaving 8 bases between. CDR1 is DFQATT and CDR2 is SNEGSKA in the germline V gene (reference sequence). The CDR3 sequence is CSARGGMSNQPQHF. DNA for the CDR3: TGCAGTGCTAGAGGGGGGATGAGCAATCAGCCCCAGCATTTT.

The CDR3: CAIGDIRLDEQYF. The CDR3 DNA is TGTGCCATTGGGGACATTCGCTTAGACGAGCAGTACTTC. The chain combines TRBV10-3 with TRBJ2-7; possibly TRBD1 for D (6 bases). The CDR3 totals 13 residues. Germline V gives CDR1 ENHRY, CDR2 SYGVKD. Deletions cut 9 bases from V and 5 bases from J, with 17 bases between.

This clonotype was seen ten or more times. This chain joins TRBV7-9 and TRBJ1-5; unclear D gene. Trimming removed 5 bases at V and 7 bases at J, with 6 bases between. The CDR3 extends over 11 amino acids. The V gene's germline CDR1 is SEHNR and CDR2 FQNEAQ (reference sequence). The CDR3 is CASSQNQPQHF. In DNA, the CDR3 is TGTGCCAGCAGCCAAAACCAGCCCCAGCATTTT.

The table lists this clonotype with many counts. This rearrangement joins TRBV15 to TRBJ2-2, with TRBD1 matching over 7 bases. The ends lost 4 bases at V and 0 bases at J; junction bases unmatched: 8. CDR3 size: 17 residues. Germline V gives CDR1 LNHNV, CDR2 YYDKDF (reference sequence). The CDR3 reads CATSTDRADANTGELFF. The DNA of the CDR3 is TGTGCCACCAGCACCGACAGGGCGGACGCGAACACCGGGGAGCTGTTTTTT. Full variable domain (missing parts from reference TRBV15 and TRBJ2-2): DAMVIQNPRYQVTQFGKPVTLSCSQTLNHNVMYWYQQKSSQAPKLLFHYYDKDFNNEADTPDNFQSRRPNTSFCFLDIRSPGLGDTAMYLCATSTDRADANTGELFFGEGSRLTVL.

The genes are TRBV15 and TRBJ1-2; no reliable D call. CDR1 LNHNV and CDR2 YYDKDF come from the germline V gene (reference sequence). Trimming removed 4 bases at V and 2 bases at J, with 8 bases between. The CDR3 loop spans 13 amino acids. CDR3 nucleotide sequence: TGTGCCACCAGCACGGGCAGCAACTATGGCTACACCTTC. It specifies CATSTGSNYGYTF.

This clonotype appeared once. This sequence joins TRBV24-1 and TRBJ1-2; possible D gene TRBD1, 5 bases. This CDR3 comprises 15 residues. V was shortened by 2 bases and J by 7 bases, with 16 bases between the two germline ends. Per the germline V gene, CDR1 is KGHDR and CDR2 is SFDVKD. The DNA of the CDR3 is TGTGCCACCAGTGATTCAGACAGAAAAGGAAGTGGCTACACCTTC. The encoded protein is CATSDSDRKGSGYTF.

This chain uses TRBV5-1 with TRBJ2-1, with TRBD1 identical over 10 bases. The ends lost 4 bases at V and 8 bases at J; junction bases unmatched: 6. Germline CDR1 SGHRS, CDR2 YFSETQ. The CDR3 has 14 residues. This chain's CDR3 is CASSAGQGKDEQFF. The CDR3, as DNA: TGCGCCAGCAGCGCGGGACAGGGGAAGGATGAGCAGTTCTTC.

The gene calls are TRBV6-2 or TRBV6-3 and TRBJ2-7; 9 bases are a match to TRBD1. The trim removed 2 bases at V and 1 base at J, leaving 3 bases unmatched. The CDR3 runs to 15 residues. Looked up from germline, CDR1 is MNHEY and CDR2 is SVGEGT. For the CDR3, the DNA is TGTGCCAGCAGTTACGGGACAGGGTGGTCCTACGAGCAGTACTTC. Translating it yields CASSYGTGWSYEQYF.

This sequence joins TRBV6-1 and TRBJ2-7; D ambiguous. The germline V and J ends were trimmed by 7 bases and 6 bases, with 22 bases remaining between them. The CDR3 is made up of 15 amino acids. CDR1 is MNHNS, CDR2 SASEGT, per germline. The CDR3 sequence is CASTLTPGSIGEQYF. CDR3 DNA sequence: TGTGCCAGCACCCTCACCCCGGGCTCGATTGGCGAGCAGTACTTC.

The CDR3 bases are TGCGCCAGCAGCGCCGATCCTGGGGCCAACGTCCTGACTTTC. This codes for CASSADPGANVLTF. The chain couples TRBV10-2 to TRBJ2-6; D gene uncertain. With 6 bases removed from V and 2 bases from J, the gap between germline ends came to 8 bases. This CDR3 region has 14 residues. Germline CDR1 is WSHSY and CDR2 is SAAADI.

This clonotype was recorded many times. The rearrangement uses TRBV4-1 and TRBJ1-6, with D unclear. Germline V gives CDR1 MGHRA, CDR2 YSYEKL. The CDR3 consists of 16 residues. V was cut by 0 bases and J by 6 bases, with 12 bases left in between. This CDR3 is CASSQEAGRTNSPLHF. The CDR3 DNA reads as TGCGCCAGCAGCCAAGAAGCCGGACGAACTAATTCACCCCTCCACTTT.

With respect to this clonotype: Given a much more abundant clone one base away, this may be a read error. The rearrangement joins TRBV7-8 to TRBJ2-7; 8 positions match TRBD2. Germline assignment: CDR1 SGHVS and CDR2 FQNEAQ. The CDR3 sequence is 16 residues long. V lost 5 bases and J lost 7; bases outside the gene matches: 16. This CDR3 is CASSEGLVSPSNEQYF. CDR3 DNA sequence: TGTGCCAGCAGCGAGGGACTAGTGAGCCCCAGCAATGAGCAGTACTTC.

This clonotype was picked up many times. The chain joins TRBV11-2 to TRBJ1-2; D is uncertain. This CDR3 has 12 residues. The V gene lost 6 bases and the J gene lost 5 bases, with 10 bases spanning the gap. Germline loops: CDR1 SGHAT, CDR2 FQNNGV. The DNA of the CDR3 is TGTGCCAGCAGTCTTAGATCATATGGCTACACCTTC. It translates to CASSLRSYGYTF. The variable domain in full, with the rest retrieved from reference TRBV11-2 and TRBJ1-2, is EAGVAQSPRYKIIEKRQSVAFWCNPISGHATLYWYQQILGQGPKLLIQFQNNGVVDDSQLPKDRFSAERLKGVDSTLKIQPAKLEDSAVYLCASSLRSYGYTFGSGTRLTVV.

The sample holds many counts of this clonotype. The chain links TRBV20-1 to TRBJ2-7; 13 nucleotides match TRBD2. CDR3 length: 13 residues. CDR1 DFQATT and CDR2 SNEGSKA come from the germline V gene (reference sequence). V dropped 6 bases and J dropped 3; count of bases not matched to a gene: 2. The CDR3 sequence: CSARTSGSYEQYF. For the CDR3, the DNA is TGCAGTGCCAGGACTAGCGGGAGCTACGAGCAGTACTTC.

As to this clonotype: This sequence may be a read error, since a much larger clone differs from it by one base. This chain links TRBV27 with TRBJ2-3; TRBD1 or TRBD2 may be the D gene (6 bases each). The CDR3 is 16 amino acids. Looked up from germline, CDR1 is MNHEY and CDR2 is SMNVEV (reference sequence). Trimming left V 5 bases short and J 3 bases short, with 18 bases between. CDR3 amino acids: CASSMIGGRVTDTQYF. The CDR3 nucleotides read TGTGCCAGCAGTATGATCGGGGGCAGGGTAACAGATACGCAGTATTTT.

The genes are TRBV2 and TRBJ2-7, with D unresolved. Trimming removed 7 bases from V and 2 bases from J, with 12 bases in between. This CDR3 comprises 13 residues. Germline CDR1 reads SNHLY; CDR2 reads FYNNEI. DNA of the CDR3: TGTGCCAGCACCAGGTCCGAAACCTACGAGCAGTACTTC. This codes for CASTRSETYEQYF.

The chain uses TRBV29-1 and TRBJ2-6, with 10 bases aligning to TRBD1. Unmatched junction bases numbered 9, after V lost 6 bases and J lost 4 bases. The germline V gene has CDR1 SQVTM and CDR2 ANQGSEA. CDR3 size: 16 residues. The CDR3 loop is CSVVDRGLVGANVLTF. The CDR3 coding sequence is TGCAGCGTCGTAGACAGGGGGCTCGTGGGGGCCAACGTCCTGACTTTC. The full variable domain, completed using reference TRBV29-1 and TRBJ2-6, is SAVISQKPSRDICQRGTSLTIQCQVDSQVTMMFWYRQQPGQSLTLIATANQGSEATYESGFVIDKFPISRPNLTFSTLTVSNMSPEDSSIYLCSVVDRGLVGANVLTFGAGSRLTVL.

This clonotype has ten or more counts. In DNA form, the CDR3 reads TGTGCCACCAGCAGAGTTGGCTTTGAGCAGTTCTTC. Protein product: CATSRVGFEQFF. The chain recombines TRBV15 with TRBJ2-1, with D uncertain. V lost 1 base and J 9 bases, leaving 7 bases between the germline ends. Germline CDR1 LNHNV, CDR2 YYDKDF (reference sequence). The CDR3 runs 12 residues.

Notes on this clonotype: A much larger clone differs by one base, so this may be a read error. The chain is built from TRBV20-1 and TRBJ1-1, with D maybe TRBD1 (6 bases). The germline CDR1 and CDR2 sequences are DFQATT and SNEGSKA (reference sequence). V shed 6 bases and J shed 2 bases, with 19 bases lying between them. This CDR3 spans 15 amino acids. In DNA form, the CDR3 reads TGCAGTGCCCCCATAGGGGGGGCAGTAAACACTGAAGCTTTCTTT. As protein: CSAPIGGAVNTEAFF.